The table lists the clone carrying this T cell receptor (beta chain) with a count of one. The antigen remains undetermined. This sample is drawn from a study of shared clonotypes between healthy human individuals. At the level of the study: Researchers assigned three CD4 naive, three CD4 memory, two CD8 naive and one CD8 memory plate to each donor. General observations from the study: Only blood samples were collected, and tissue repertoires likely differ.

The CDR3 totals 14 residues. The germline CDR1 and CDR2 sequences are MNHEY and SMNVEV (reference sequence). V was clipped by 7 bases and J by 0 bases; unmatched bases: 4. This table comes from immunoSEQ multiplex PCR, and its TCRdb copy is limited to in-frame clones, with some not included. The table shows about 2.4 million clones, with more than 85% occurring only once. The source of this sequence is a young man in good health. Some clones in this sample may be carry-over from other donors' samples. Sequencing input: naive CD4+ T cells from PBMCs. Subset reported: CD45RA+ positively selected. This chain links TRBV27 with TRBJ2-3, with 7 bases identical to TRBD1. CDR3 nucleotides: TGTGCCAGCAACAGGGGTCCAAGCACAGATACGCAGTATTTT. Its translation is CASNRGPSTDTQYF.